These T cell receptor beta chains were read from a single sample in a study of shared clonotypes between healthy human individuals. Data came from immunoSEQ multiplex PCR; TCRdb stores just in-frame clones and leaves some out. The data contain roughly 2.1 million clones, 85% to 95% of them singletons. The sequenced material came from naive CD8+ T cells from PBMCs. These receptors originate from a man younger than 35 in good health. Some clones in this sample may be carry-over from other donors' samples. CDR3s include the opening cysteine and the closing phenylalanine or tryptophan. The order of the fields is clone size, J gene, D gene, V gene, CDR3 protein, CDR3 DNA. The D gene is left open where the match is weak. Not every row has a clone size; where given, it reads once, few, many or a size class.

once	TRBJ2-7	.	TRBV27	CASSALLGLAHYEQYF	TGTGCCAGCAGTGCCCTCCTGGGACTCGCCCATTACGAGCAGTACTTC
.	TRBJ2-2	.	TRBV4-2	CASSQKTGELFF	TGTGCCAGCAGCCAAAAAACCGGGGAGCTGTTTTTT
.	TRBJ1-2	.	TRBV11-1	CASSLSGDYYGYTF	TGTGCCAGCAGCTTATCAGGGGATTACTACGGCTACACCTTC
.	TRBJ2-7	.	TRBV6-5	CASSYSIGRVTYEQYF	TGTGCCAGCAGTTACTCCATTGGCAGGGTGACCTACGAGCAGTACTTC
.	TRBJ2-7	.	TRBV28	CASRPTGYYEQYF	TGTGCCAGCCGCCCAACCGGGTACTACGAGCAGTACTTC
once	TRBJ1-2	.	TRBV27	CASSPPGRAVYGYTF	TGTGCCAGCAGTCCCCCCGGCCGGGCGGTCTATGGCTACACCTTC
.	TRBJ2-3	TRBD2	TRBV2	CASSYISGSTDTQYF	TGTGCCAGCAGTTACATTAGCGGGAGCACAGATACGCAGTATTTT
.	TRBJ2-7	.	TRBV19	CASSIGAGNYEQYF	TGTGCCAGTAGTATAGGAGCAGGTAACTACGAGCAGTACTTC
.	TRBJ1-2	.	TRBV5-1	CASSLRVPGNYGYTF	TGCGCCAGCAGCTTGAGGGTCCCAGGAAACTATGGCTACACCTTC
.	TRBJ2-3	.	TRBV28	CASSLLGDSTDTQYF	TGTGCCAGCAGTTTATTGGGGGATAGCACAGATACGCAGTATTTT
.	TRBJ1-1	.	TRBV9	CASSPRPSEAFF	TGTGCCAGCAGCCCCCGTCCGAGTGAAGCTTTCTTT
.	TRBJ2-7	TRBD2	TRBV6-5	CASKLLAESYEQYF	TGTGCCAGCAAGCTACTAGCGGAGAGCTACGAGCAGTACTTC
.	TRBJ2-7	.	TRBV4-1	CASSQASSYEQYF	TGCGCCAGCAGCCAAGCGAGCTCCTACGAGCAGTACTTC
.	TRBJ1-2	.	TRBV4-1	CASNPGGLSYYGYTF	TGCGCCAGCAATCCGGGGGGACTGTCCTACTATGGCTACACCTTC
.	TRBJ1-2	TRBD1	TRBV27	CASSLGWDSPNGYTF	TGTGCCAGCAGTTTAGGTTGGGACAGCCCCAATGGCTACACCTTC
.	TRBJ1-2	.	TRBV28	CASSFGTRGYGYTF	TGTGCCAGCAGCTTCGGGACGAGGGGCTATGGCTACACCTTC
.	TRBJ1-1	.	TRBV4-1	CASSQDRGTEAFF	TGCGCCAGCAGCCAAGATCGGGGTACTGAAGCTTTCTTT
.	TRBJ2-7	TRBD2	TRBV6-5	CASSPLRGDEQYF	TGTGCCAGCAGTCCCCTCCGGGGGGACGAGCAGTACTTC
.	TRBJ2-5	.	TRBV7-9	CASSLGLGGTQYF	TGTGCCAGCAGCTTAGGTCTAGGTGGGACCCAGTACTTC
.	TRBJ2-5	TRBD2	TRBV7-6	CASSQREGETQYF	TGTGCCAGCAGCCAAAGGGAGGGAGAGACCCAGTACTTC
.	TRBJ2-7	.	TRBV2	CASSQTQRSVTYF	TGTGCCAGCAGTCAAACTCAACGGTCGGTTACGTACTTC
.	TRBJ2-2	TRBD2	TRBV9	CASSAPSGRNTGELFF	TGTGCCAGCAGCGCGCCTAGCGGAAGGAACACCGGGGAGCTGTTTTTT
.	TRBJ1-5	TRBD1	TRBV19	CASSIYGTGGRQPQHF	TGTGCCAGTAGTATTTATGGGACAGGGGGCCGGCAGCCCCAGCATTTT
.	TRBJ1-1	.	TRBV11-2	CASSLVLGTGTEAFF	TGTGCCAGCAGCTTAGTTCTCGGGACGGGCACTGAAGCTTTCTTT
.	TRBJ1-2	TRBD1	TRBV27	CASSSLQGQVDGYTF	TGTGCCAGCAGTTCATTACAGGGGCAGGTGGACGGCTACACCTTC
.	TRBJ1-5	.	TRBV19	CASHVGLSNQPQHF	TGTGCCAGTCATGTAGGGCTTAGCAATCAGCCCCAGCATTTT
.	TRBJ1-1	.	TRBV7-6	CASSSSSPGPSRAEAFF	TGTGCCAGCAGCTCGTCGTCTCCGGGACCGAGTCGAGCTGAAGCTTTCTTT
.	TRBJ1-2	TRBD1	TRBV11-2	CASKAGTGNGYTF	TGTGCCAGTAAAGCCGGGACAGGGAATGGCTACACCTTC
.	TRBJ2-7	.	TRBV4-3	CASSQARTDYEQYF	TGCGCCAGCAGCCAAGCTAGGACAGATTACGAGCAGTACTTC
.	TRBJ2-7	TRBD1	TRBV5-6	CASSFLRPGQSAYEQYF	TGTGCCAGCAGCTTTCTCAGGCCGGGACAGTCCGCCTACGAGCAGTACTTC
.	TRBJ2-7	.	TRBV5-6	CASSLQGPLYEQYF	TGTGCCAGCAGCTTGCAGGGACCGCTCTACGAGCAGTACTTC
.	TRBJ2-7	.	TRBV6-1	CASRDSGDNEQYF	TGTGCCAGCAGGGACAGTGGGGACAACGAGCAGTACTTC
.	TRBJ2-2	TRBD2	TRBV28	CASTPLAGGWPGELFF	TGTGCCAGCACCCCCCTAGCGGGAGGGTGGCCCGGGGAGCTGTTTTTT
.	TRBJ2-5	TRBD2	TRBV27	CASSLTSGRETQYF	TGTGCCAGCAGTTTAACTAGCGGACGGGAGACCCAGTACTTC
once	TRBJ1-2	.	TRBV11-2	CASSFYGQGVSPNYGYTF	TGTGCCAGCAGCTTTTATGGCCAGGGAGTCTCTCCTAACTATGGCTACACCTTC
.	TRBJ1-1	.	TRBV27	CASSSYENTEAFF	TGTGCCAGCAGTTCTTACGAGAACACTGAAGCTTTCTTT
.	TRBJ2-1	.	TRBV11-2	CASSSGPNEQFF	TGTGCCAGCAGCTCGGGTCCTAATGAGCAGTTCTTC
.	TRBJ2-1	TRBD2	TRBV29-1	CSVEGGASGRPRYNEQFF	TGCAGCGTTGAAGGGGGGGCTAGCGGGAGGCCACGATACAATGAGCAGTTCTTC
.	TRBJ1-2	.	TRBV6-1	CASSVVPDGYTF	TGTGCCAGCAGTGTAGTACCCGATGGCTACACCTTC
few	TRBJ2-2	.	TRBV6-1	CASSVGAELTGELFF	TGTGCCAGCAGTGTGGGGGCAGAGCTCACCGGGGAGCTGTTTTTT
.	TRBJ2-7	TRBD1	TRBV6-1	CASGIGTAYEQYF	TGTGCCAGTGGTATTGGGACAGCATACGAGCAGTACTTC
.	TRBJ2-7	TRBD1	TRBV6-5	CASSYSTGQRSYEQYF	TGTGCCAGCAGTTACTCGACGGGACAGCGATCCTACGAGCAGTACTTC
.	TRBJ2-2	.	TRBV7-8	CASSLRAGELFF	TGTGCCAGCAGCTTACGTGCCGGGGAGCTGTTTTTT
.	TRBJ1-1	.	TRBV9	CASSVMGARDTEAFF	TGTGCCAGCAGCGTTATGGGGGCGCGGGACACTGAAGCTTTCTTT
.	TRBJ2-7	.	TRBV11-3	CASSLDRKATYEQYF	TGTGCCAGCAGCTTAGATCGGAAGGCCACCTACGAGCAGTACTTC
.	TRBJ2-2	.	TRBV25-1	CASSEWQAANTGELFF	TGTGCCAGCAGTGAATGGCAGGCAGCTAACACCGGGGAGCTGTTTTTT
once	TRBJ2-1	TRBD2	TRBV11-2	CASSFSGRAKSEQFF	TGTGCCAGCAGCTTTAGCGGGAGGGCGAAAAGTGAGCAGTTCTTC
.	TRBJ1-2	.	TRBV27	CASSLPGNYGYTF	TGTGCCAGCAGTTTACCAGGAAACTATGGCTACACCTTC
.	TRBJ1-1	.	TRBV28	CASSFLQGSFGTEAFF	TGTGCCAGCAGTTTCCTTCAGGGGAGTTTTGGCACTGAAGCTTTCTTT
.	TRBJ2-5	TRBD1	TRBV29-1	CSVDRGFGSQYF	TGCAGCGTCGACAGGGGTTTTGGGTCCCAGTACTTC
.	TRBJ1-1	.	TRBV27	CASSSRTPGVGNTEAFF	TGTGCCAGCAGTTCCAGGACGCCCGGCGTAGGGAACACTGAAGCTTTCTTT
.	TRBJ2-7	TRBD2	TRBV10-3	CAISTRTSGTYEQYF	TGTGCCATCAGCACCAGGACTAGCGGTACCTACGAGCAGTACTTC
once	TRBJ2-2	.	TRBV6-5	CASSYLTETNTGELFF	TGTGCCAGCAGTTACTTAACAGAGACGAACACCGGGGAGCTGTTTTTT
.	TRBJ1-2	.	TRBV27	CASSHELNYGYTF	TGTGCCAGCAGCCACGAACTTAACTATGGCTACACCTTC
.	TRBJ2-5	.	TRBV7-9	CASSLRGLQAQETQYF	TGTGCCAGCAGCTTACGGGGACTCCAAGCCCAAGAGACCCAGTACTTC